This record looks at one T cell receptor beta chain sequence and its context. The antigen this receptor binds is unknown. No qualities accompany the bases; no much larger clone lies one base away. The data were taken from a study of T cell responses to AZD1222 COVID-19 vaccine (dated by TCRdb to about 2021). Regarding the complete study: AZD1222 recipients with second doses at about 4 weeks or about 12 weeks were pooled, because spike-specific TCR depth and breadth did not differ between schedules. A total of just over 230 trial participants underwent TCR sequencing, of whom approximately 200 had received two doses of AZD1222 and roughly 26 had received two doses of the MenACWY control vaccine. Trial participants were enrolled by age into subgroups of 18-55, 56-69 and 70-plus years, and around 150, 28 and 57 TCR-sequenced participants, respectively, were included in these subgroups. Beyond this particular receptor, the publication reports: The 56-69-year group was small, and its depth increase did not reach significance, likely because of low power. Conclusions about previously exposed vaccinees are limited, since just 5 or 6 AZD1222 recipients were seropositive for SARS-CoV-2 at baseline. Participants were mostly white British and included more females than males, and it was suggested by the authors that clonal diversity may have been underestimated. Vaccine-associated CD4 TCRs spanned the whole spike protein, with dominant responses in regions 160-218 and 743-854. No day 14 peak-response samples were available, so repertoires were characterized only after the peak T cell response. Reportedly, close to half of the unique spike-specific TCRs recognized epitopes lying outside the regions that are mutated in the B.1.351 and B.1.1.7 variants. Spike-specific TCR breadth and depth rose significantly after two AZD1222 doses compared with day 0 and with MenACWY recipients.

The CDR3 regions of human TCRbeta chains were subjected to immunosequencing. The original pipeline was this. Repertoire TCRs were checked for matches against a reference library of SARS-CoV-2-specific TCRs that had been generated using the MIRA antigen-specificity platform. Breadth meant the fraction of unique TCRs that were SARS-CoV-2-associated, whereas depth meant the fraction of total T cells that were SARS-CoV-2-associated. Using the MIRA data, every spike-specific TCR was mapped to the spike region that the TCR reacted to and assigned to either a CD4 or a CD8 class. Log10-transformed breadth and depth values were compared by one-way ANOVA with Sidak's multiple comparisons tests. TCRdb's version of the immuneACCESS table is confined to in-frame rearrangements and falls short of the full clone set. An unresolved V gene accounts for under half of the shortfall where checked; the remainder is of unknown origin. D and trimming were read from the DNA, whereas the V and J calls and clone size are those reported in that table. The sample table contains under 130,000 clones; only one count was recorded for under 95% of them. Jointly, the top ten make up about 1.2% of the sample.

Trimming takes 4 bases off V and 0 bases off J; junction bases not matched to a gene: 13. Its CDR3 holds 19 amino acids, cysteine through phenylalanine. Just the 57-base CDR3 DNA is kept, in frame starting at base 1. CDR1 SGHTS and CDR2 YDEGEE are derived from the germline V gene. Per the publication, the time point label means: baseline before first vaccination. Samples from vaccinated people were obtained from the UK trials COV001 and COV002, which included a single-blind randomized controlled phase 2/3 trial of AZD1222 (ChAdOx1 nCoV-19) in healthy adults. For TCRbeta chain sequencing, PBMC samples from trial participants were taken at day 0 and at day 28 after the second dose.

The input for sequencing was peripheral blood, taken on day 0 of AZD1222 vaccination. The rearrangement combines TRBV5-8 with TRBJ2-6; TRBD2 matches 7 bases in the middle. The sequence was obtained from an adult in good health. The nucleotides read TGTGCCAGCAGCCGGTTGGGGGGGTCCATTTTCTCTGGGGCCAACGTCCTGACTTTC. Translated, this is CASSRLGGSIFSGANVLTF.